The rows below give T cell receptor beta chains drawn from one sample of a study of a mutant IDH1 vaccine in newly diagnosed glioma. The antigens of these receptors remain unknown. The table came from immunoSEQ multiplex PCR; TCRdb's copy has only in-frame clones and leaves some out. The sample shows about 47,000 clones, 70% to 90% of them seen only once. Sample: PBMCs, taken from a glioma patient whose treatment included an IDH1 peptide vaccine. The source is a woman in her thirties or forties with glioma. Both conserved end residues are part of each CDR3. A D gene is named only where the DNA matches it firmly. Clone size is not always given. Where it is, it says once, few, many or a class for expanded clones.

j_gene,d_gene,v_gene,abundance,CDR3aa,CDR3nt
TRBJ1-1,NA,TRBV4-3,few,CASSQDSGRNTEAFF,TGCGCCAGCAGCCAAGATAGTGGACGTAACACTGAAGCTTTCTTT
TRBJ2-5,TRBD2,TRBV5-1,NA,CASSERDQETQYF,TGCGCCAGCAGCGAGCGGGATCAAGAGACCCAGTACTTC
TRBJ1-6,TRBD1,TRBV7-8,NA,CASSLAGAGGNSPLHF,TGTGCCAGCAGCTTAGCGGGGGCAGGGGGTAATTCACCCCTCCACTTT
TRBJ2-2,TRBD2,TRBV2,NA,CASRRGLAGLNTGELFF,TGTGCCAGCAGGAGGGGACTAGCGGGCTTGAACACCGGGGAGCTGTTTTTT
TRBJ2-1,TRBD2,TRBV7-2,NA,CASSPGTSGVGLF,TGTGCCAGCAGCCCCGGGACTAGCGGGGTCGGACTCTTC
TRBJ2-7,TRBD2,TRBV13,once,CASSPETGGREQYF,TGTGCCAGCAGCCCCGAAACGGGCGGGAGGGAGCAGTACTTC
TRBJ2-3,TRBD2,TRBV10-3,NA,CAISGGDSTDTQYF,TGTGCCATCTCCGGGGGGGACAGCACAGATACGCAGTATTTT
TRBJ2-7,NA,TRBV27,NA,CASSLRGYGSYEQYF,TGTGCCAGCAGTCTAAGGGGGTATGGCTCCTACGAGCAGTACTTC
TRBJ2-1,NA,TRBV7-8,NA,CASSSPGRYNEQFF,TGTGCCAGCAGCTCCCCGGGCAGGTACAATGAGCAGTTCTTC
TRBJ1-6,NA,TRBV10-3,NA,CAISATVPNPALHF,TGTGCCATCAGTGCGACAGTGCCTAATCCGGCCCTCCACTTT
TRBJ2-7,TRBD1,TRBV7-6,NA,CASSSNRGAYEQYF,TGTGCCAGCAGCTCAAACAGGGGAGCCTACGAGCAGTACTTC
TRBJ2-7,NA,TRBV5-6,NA,CASSLGDSFYEQYF,TGTGCCAGCAGCTTGGGGGACTCTTTTTACGAGCAGTACTTC
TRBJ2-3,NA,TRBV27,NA,CASSLGPSTDTQYF,TGTGCCAGCAGCCTAGGGCCTAGCACAGATACGCAGTATTTT
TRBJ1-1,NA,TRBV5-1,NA,CASNRGGSLNTEAFF,TGCGCCAGCAACCGGGGGGGCAGCTTGAACACTGAAGCTTTCTTT
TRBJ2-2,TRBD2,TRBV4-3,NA,CASSQDLAGGYPGELFF,TGCGCCAGCAGCCAAGATCTAGCGGGGGGATATCCCGGGGAGCTGTTTTTT
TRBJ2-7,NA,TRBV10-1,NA,CASSDRFYEQYF,TGCGCCAGCAGCGACAGGTTTTACGAGCAGTACTTC
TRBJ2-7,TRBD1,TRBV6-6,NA,CAVRGTGVRGEQYF,TGTGCCGTGCGAGGGACAGGGGTTCGTGGCGAGCAGTACTTC
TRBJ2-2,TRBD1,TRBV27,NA,CASSYTGGWSGELFF,TGTGCCAGCAGTTATACAGGGGGCTGGTCCGGGGAGCTGTTTTTT
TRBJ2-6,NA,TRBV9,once,CASSGSSSGANVLTF,TGTGCCAGCAGCGGATCAAGCTCTGGGGCCAACGTCCTGACTTTC
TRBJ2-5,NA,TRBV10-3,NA,CAIRDGSVKETQYF,TGTGCCATCAGGGACGGGAGCGTAAAAGAGACCCAGTACTTC